This T cell receptor beta chain was found in a study of blood T cells in healthy people across ages. The authors ran a second PCR of roughly 6 to 11 cycles using a sample-barcoded 5' primer and a J-beta primer mix. TCRdb re-analysed the 5' RACE reads in MiXCR, keeping a single row per CDR3 protein. The sample lists some 1.5 million distinct CDR3 sequences; about 45% were seen once. The germline gives CDR1 LGHNA, CDR2 YSLEER. This CDR3 contains 14 residues. Trimming shortened V by 2 bases and J by 4 bases, and 11 bases separated the two germline ends. This clonotype turned up a few times. Its antigen is not known. Study-wide results and caveats: Percentage of naive T cells showed a strong correlation with TCR beta diversity.

The clonotype originates from a woman aged 18-30 years in good health. The specimen sequenced was blood. The chain links TRBV4-3 to TRBJ1-2, with unresolved D. CDR3 residues: CASSQLKGFYGYTF. As DNA, the CDR3 is TGCGCCAGCAGCCAACTTAAAGGGTTCTATGGCTACACCTTC.